A single sample is the source of the 19 T cell receptor beta chains below, sequenced in a study of beta chain features in type 1 diabetes. Expressed TCRB transcripts got sequenced, as all isolated RNA was reverse transcribed. Profiled with immunoSEQ multiplex PCR; TCRdb holds only in-frame clones, not every one. This table holds 360,000 or so clones, roughly 21% found once. Sequenced input: naive CD4+ T cells from blood. The receptors stem from a young woman in good health.

CDR3 nucleotides: TGTGCCTGCCGGATAGCGGGGCGCACAGATACGCAGTATTTT. It codes for CACRIAGRTDTQYF. This chain links TRBV6-5 with TRBJ2-3, with TRBD2 matching 8 bases. The V gene's germline CDR1 is MNHEY and CDR2 SVGAGI. This CDR3 has 14 amino acids. V lost 11 bases, J lost 1 base, and 8 bases stayed unmatched.

This clone occurred a few times. The genes are TRBV30 and TRBJ1-4; 8 positions match TRBD1. This CDR3 region has 15 residues. Germline trimming cut 3 bases from V and 1 base from J; bases unmatched to any gene: 4. The germline CDR1 and CDR2 sequences are GTSNPN and SVGIG (reference sequence). The CDR3 DNA reads TGTGCCTGGAGGACAACAGGGGGAACTAATGAAAAACTGTTTTTT. Its translation: CAWRTTGGTNEKLFF.

This sequence joins TRBV6-6 and TRBJ1-1; TRBD1 is a possible D gene (6 bases). This CDR3 region has 12 residues. V was clipped by 8 bases and J by 1 base, with 8 bases between them. Per the germline V gene, CDR1 is MNHNY and CDR2 is SVGAGI (reference sequence). The chain's CDR3 is CASLTGNTEAFF. In DNA form, the CDR3 reads TGTGCCAGCTTGACAGGGAACACTGAAGCTTTCTTT.

This clone was seen only a few times. The sample contains more than one DNA sequence encoding this CDR3. The V gene is TRBV18, the J gene TRBJ2-7; TRBD2 matches 8 bases. CDR1 is KGHSH, CDR2 LQKENI, per germline. J gave up 0 bases and V 3 bases, and 4 bases lay outside the gene matches. CDR3 length: 15 amino acids. CDR3: CASSPTSGSSYEQYF. CDR3 in DNA: TGTGCCAGCTCACCGACCAGCGGGAGCTCCTACGAGCAGTACTTC.

The V gene is TRBV4-1, the J gene TRBJ2-6; D is undetermined. CDR3 length equals 19 residues. Trimming removed 3 bases from V and 0 bases from J, with 18 bases in between. Looked up from germline, CDR1 is MGHRA and CDR2 is YSYEKL. CDR3 nucleotide sequence: TGCGCCAGCAGCCAGAAGGCGGTCTCCACACCCTCTGGGGCCAACGTCCTGACTTTC. Its translation is CASSQKAVSTPSGANVLTF.

This chain joins TRBV7-2 and TRBJ1-2; weak D call: TRBD1 (6 bases). Trimming cost V 5 bases and J 2 bases, with 12 bases left between them. Germline lookup yields CDR1 SGHTA and CDR2 FQGNSA. The CDR3 extends over 14 amino acids. The CDR3 coding sequence is TGTGCCAGCAGCGAGACAGGAGTAAACTATGGCTACACCTTC. Its translation: CASSETGVNYGYTF.

This clone was recorded a few times. The germline gene is not matched at one end of the junction; a read error may be the cause. The V call is TRBV30, the J call TRBJ1-1; maybe TRBD1 (6 bases). Germline CDR1 is GTSNPN and CDR2 is SVGIG (reference sequence). The CDR3 extends over 11 amino acids. The CDR3, as DNA: TGTGCCTGGAGTGTCGGGCCTAACAGGGCTTTT. Amino acid sequence: CAWSVGPNRAF. Variable domain in full (rest from reference TRBV30 and TRBJ1-1): SQTIHQWPATLVQPVGSPLSLECTVEGTSNPNLYWYRQAAGRGLQLLFYSVGIGQISSEVPQNLSASRPQDRQFILSSKKLLLSDSGFYLCAWSVGPNRAFGQGTRLTVV.

The V gene is TRBV11-2, the J gene TRBJ2-7, with TRBD1 identical over 8 bases. The CDR3 length is 14 residues. Germline lookup yields CDR1 SGHAT and CDR2 FQNNGV. V lost 5 bases, J lost 2 bases, and 5 bases stayed unmatched. The CDR3 bases are TGTGCCAGCAGCCCAGGGGGCAGTCCCTACGAGCAGTACTTC. Translated, it gives CASSPGGSPYEQYF.

This clone was counted a few times. The rearrangement uses TRBV5-1 and TRBJ2-1, with D possibly TRBD2 on 5 matching bases. Germline V lookup: CDR1 SGHRS, CDR2 YFSETQ. Between the trimmed V and J ends, which lost 7 bases and 8 bases, there was a span of 19 bases. The CDR3 length is 14 residues. CDR3 amino acids: CASRPGSGVYEQFF. Here the CDR3 DNA reads TGCGCCAGCCGGCCGGGATCAGGTGTTTATGAGCAGTTCTTC.

This clone was seen more than once but under ten times. The chain uses TRBV30 and TRBJ2-5; TRBD2 aligns across 11 bases. With V trimmed by 4 bases and J by 1 base, 2 bases remained unmatched. The CDR3 runs to 14 residues. The germline CDR1 and CDR2 sequences are GTSNPN and SVGIG (reference sequence). CDR3 in amino acids: CAWKTSGGQETQYF. In DNA, the CDR3 is TGTGCCTGGAAAACTAGCGGGGGCCAAGAGACCCAGTACTTC.

This clone was recorded a few times. This chain connects TRBV11-2 to TRBJ2-3; D uncertain. The V gene's germline CDR1 is SGHAT and CDR2 FQNNGV. The CDR3 is made up of 14 amino acids. The V end lost 1 base, the J end lost 2 bases, and 7 bases lay between the germline ends. For the CDR3, the DNA is TGTGCCAGCAGCTTAGTCACTGTCACAGATACGCAGTATTTT. Its translation is CASSLVTVTDTQYF.

A few counts support this clone. The chain employs TRBV6-5 and TRBJ1-1; 7 bases are shared with TRBD1. Trimming cost V 7 bases and J 4 bases; bases outside gene matches: 6. The CDR3 runs to 13 residues. Germline loops: CDR1 MNHEY, CDR2 SVGAGI. The CDR3 DNA is TGTGCCAGCACACTTCCAGGGGGCACTGAAGCTTTCTTT. It translates to CASTLPGGTEAFF.

Turning to this clone: Other DNA sequences in the sample encode the same CDR3. The gene calls are TRBV30 and TRBJ2-7; a possible D gene is TRBD1 (6 bases). Deletions cut 0 bases from V and 6 bases from J, with 9 bases between. The CDR3 extends over 12 amino acids. Germline-derived CDR1 and CDR2 are GTSNPN and SVGIG (reference sequence). CDR3 loop: CAWSVLRGEQYF. CDR3 DNA: TGTGCCTGGAGTGTACTCAGGGGCGAGCAGTACTTC.

The chain recombines TRBV29-1 with TRBJ1-3; D is unresolved. V dropped 5 bases and J dropped 4 bases, with 21 bases sitting between them. CDR1 is SQVTM and CDR2 is ANQGSEA in the germline V gene. The CDR3 runs to 16 residues. CDR3 DNA sequence: TGCAGCGTTTCTTTAGGGTGGACCGCGGGAGGAAACACCATATATTTT. As protein: CSVSLGWTAGGNTIYF.

V usage is TRBV7-9 and J usage is TRBJ1-4; D unclear. Trimming cost V 5 bases and J 0 bases, with 16 bases left between them. CDR3 length equals 17 residues. Germline V gene data show CDR1 as SEHNR and CDR2 as FQNEAQ (reference sequence). The CDR3 nucleotides read TGTGCCAGCAGCATCCTAGACGGGATCTCAACTAATGAAAAACTGTTTTTT. Translated, it gives CASSILDGISTNEKLFF.

The gene calls are TRBV30 and TRBJ1-2; 7 bases are a match to TRBD1. J lost 3 bases, V lost 3 bases, and 10 bases had no gene match. This CDR3 has 15 amino acids. Germline V CDR1 and CDR2: GTSNPN, SVGIG (reference sequence). The CDR3 nucleotides read TGTGCCTGGAGCAGAAAGACAGGGTCGTACTATGGCTACACCTTC. Its protein is CAWSRKTGSYYGYTF.

This clone was picked up a small number of times. In the same sample, other DNA sequences code for this CDR3. CDR3 sequence: CASSERGTGELFF. DNA for the CDR3: TGTGCCAGCAGTGAACGGGGCACCGGGGAGCTGTTTTTT. The chain recombines TRBV2 with TRBJ2-2; possibly TRBD2 for D (5 bases). The ends were cut back, 2 bases at V and 4 bases at J, with 5 bases in the middle. The CDR3 consists of 13 residues. Germline V lookup: CDR1 SNHLY, CDR2 FYNNEI.

The chain employs TRBV7-2 and TRBJ2-1; D possibly corresponds to TRBD2 (5 bases). V was cut by 5 bases and J by 7 bases, with 15 bases left in between. CDR1 is SGHTA, CDR2 FQGNSA, per germline. The CDR3 consists of 14 residues. CDR3 nucleotides: TGTGCCAGCAGCAGAAGGGCCAGGAGGAATGAGCAGTTCTTC. It specifies CASSRRARRNEQFF. Full variable domain (remainder filled in from reference TRBV7-2 and TRBJ2-1): GAGVSQSPSNKVTEKGKDVELRCDPISGHTALYWYRQSLGQGLEFLIYFQGNSAPDKSGLPSDRFSAERTGGSVSTLTIQRTQQEDSAVYLCASSRRARRNEQFFGPGTRLTVL.

J is TRBJ1-5 and V is TRBV4-1; D possibly corresponds to TRBD1 (6 bases). V was pared by 2 bases and J by 1 base, with 9 bases between. Germline V CDR1 and CDR2: MGHRA, YSYEKL. The CDR3 extends over 15 amino acids. CDR3 DNA: TGCGCCAGCAGCCAACAGGGGTTGAGCAATCAGCCCCAGCATTTT. It is translated as CASSQQGLSNQPQHF.